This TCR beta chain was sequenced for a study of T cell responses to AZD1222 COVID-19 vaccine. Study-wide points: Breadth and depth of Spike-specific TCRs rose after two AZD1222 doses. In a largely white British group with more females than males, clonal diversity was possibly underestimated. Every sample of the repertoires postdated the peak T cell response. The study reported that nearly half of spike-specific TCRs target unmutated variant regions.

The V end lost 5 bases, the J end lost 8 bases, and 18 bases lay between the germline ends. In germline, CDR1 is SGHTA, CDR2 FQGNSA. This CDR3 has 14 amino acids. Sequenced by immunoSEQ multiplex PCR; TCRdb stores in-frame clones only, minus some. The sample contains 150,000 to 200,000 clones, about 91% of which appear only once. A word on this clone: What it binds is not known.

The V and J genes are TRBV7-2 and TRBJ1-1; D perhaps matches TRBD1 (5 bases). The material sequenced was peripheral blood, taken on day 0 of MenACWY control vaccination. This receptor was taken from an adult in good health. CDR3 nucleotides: TGTGCCAGCAGCCAGTTAACGGGCGGGACCGAAGCTTTCTTT. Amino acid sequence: CASSQLTGGTEAFF.